This TCR beta chain was sequenced for a study of sequential checkpoint blockade in melanoma. In the study overall: First-line arms were nivolumab then ipilimumab, or the reverse, randomized 1:1.

As for treatment: randomized to nivolumab then ipilimumab (arm A) or the reverse (arm B). TCRdb's copy holds only in-frame clones and misses some; the assay was immunoSEQ multiplex PCR. This sample has thousands of clones, with about three fifths found just once. The sample consisted of CD8+ T cells sorted from blood (inferred from file names), taken from a patient given nivolumab and ipilimumab in sequence. The source of this sequence is a human donor with melanoma.

CDR3 in DNA: TGTGCCAGCAGTTTACAAGGGGGGGAAGGCTACACCTTC. Protein sequence: CASSLQGGEGYTF. The V and J genes are TRBV27 and TRBJ1-2, with D possibly TRBD1 on 6 matching bases. The CDR3 contains 13 residues. V shed 2 bases and J shed 8 bases, with 12 bases lying between them. Germline loops: CDR1 MNHEY, CDR2 SMNVEV (reference sequence).